This TCR beta chain is drawn from a study of blood T cell repertoires in COVID-19. The overall study: Both acute and convalescent COVID-19 samples were obtained from the United States, Italy and Spain. T cells, B-cell-depleted T cells, or PBMCs supplied cDNA or gDNA.

This clone was seen only a few times. Germline-derived CDR1 and CDR2 are SQVTM and ANQGSEA. CDR3 length: 16 residues. V was pared by 7 bases and J by 4 bases, with 18 bases of the junction left unmatched. Original analysis: Amplifying reference gene primers gave estimates of nucleated cell counts. Data came from immunoSEQ multiplex PCR; TCRdb stores just in-frame clones and leaves some out. V, J and clone size are taken as reported in that table, and D and trimming were inferred from the DNA itself. The table includes 350,000 to 450,000 clones, around 85% detected once. The TCR sequence derives from a woman under 30 with acute or convalescent COVID-19. The chain uses TRBV29-1 and TRBJ2-7, with 8 bases matching TRBD2. What was sequenced was peripheral blood. The CDR3 nucleotides read TGCAGCGCGGAGGGACTAGAAACCTCGATTCTATACGAGCAGTACTTC. Translation: CSAEGLETSILYEQYF.